This T cell receptor beta chain emerged from a study of blood T cells in healthy people across ages. A sample-barcoded 5' primer and a J-beta primer mix were used in a second PCR of roughly 6 to 12 cycles. One entry per CDR3 protein results from TCRdb running MiXCR on the 5' RACE reads. There are approximately 1,700,000 distinct CDR3 sequences in the sample; about 39% occur only once, and about 21% lies in the top ten. Regarding the study as a whole: Diversity was estimated from one million T cells, and these estimates were considered underestimates.

Comment on this clonotype: Its matching antigen is unknown.

The TCR comes from a human donor in good health. Source material: blood.

CDR3 residues: CASSQGTSYHNEQFF. Here the CDR3 DNA reads TGTGCCAGCAGTCAAGGGACTAGCTACCACAATGAGCAGTTCTTC. This chain uses TRBV6-6 with TRBJ2-1; the match to TRBD2 covers 9 bases. The CDR3 consists of 15 residues. CDR1 is MNHNY, CDR2 SVGAGI, per germline (reference sequence). The trim removed 5 bases at V and 5 bases at J, leaving 7 bases unmatched.